A selection of T cell receptor beta chains follows, all from one sample in a study of T-cell memory formation after mild COVID-19. TCRdb recomputed calls from the 5' RACE reads with MiXCR, one row per CDR3 protein. The repertoire consists of 65,000 to 90,000 distinct CDR3 sequences, with 14% occurring once and the leading ten covering roughly 30%. The sample taken for sequencing was PBMCs or a T cell subset sorted from them (not recorded which). These receptors were collected from an adult woman who had mild COVID-19 (a few samples of this study predate the infection). Cell type and time point are not known. The CDR3 runs from the conserved cysteine through the conserved F or W. D genes are given only for firm matches. Size values are once, few and many counts, or a class for expanded clones, and some rows have none.

J gene,CDR3 length,V gene,D gene,clone size,CDR3 DNA,CDR3 protein
TRBJ2-3,15,TRBV5-1,NA,few,TGCGCCAGCAGCTTGGTTGCTAGCGGCACAGATACGCAGTATTTT,CASSLVASGTDTQYF
TRBJ1-2,14,TRBV14,NA,NA,TGTGCCAGCAGCCAAGATATGGGGGCCTATGGCTACACCTTC,CASSQDMGAYGYTF
TRBJ2-1,15,TRBV7-6,TRBD1,many,TGTGCCAGCAGCTTAAGTAGGGACAGGGGAAATGAGCAGTTCTTC,CASSLSRDRGNEQFF
TRBJ2-3,12,TRBV20-1,TRBD2,many,TGCAGTGCTAGCCCCCAGCGGGGGAGGCAGTATTTT,CSASPQRGRQYF
TRBJ2-1,15,TRBV2,NA,NA,TGTGCCAGCAGTGAAGGGCTAGGTGGTTGGGATGAGCAGTTCTTC,CASSEGLGGWDEQFF
TRBJ2-1,15,TRBV4-2,TRBD2,NA,TGTGCCAGCAGCTATACTAGCGGACCTGACAATGAGCAGTTCTTC,CASSYTSGPDNEQFF
TRBJ1-1,13,TRBV5-1,NA,NA,TGCGCCAGCAGCTTCGTCATGAACACTGAAGCTTTCTTT,CASSFVMNTEAFF
TRBJ2-7,14,TRBV29-1,TRBD2,NA,TGCAGCGTTGAAGTCGGGACTATAAACTACGAGCAGTACTTC,CSVEVGTINYEQYF
TRBJ1-5,15,TRBV19,NA,NA,TGTGCCAGTAGTATAAACCGGGACCCTAGTCAGCCCCAGCATTTT,CASSINRDPSQPQHF
TRBJ2-1,12,TRBV7-9,NA,few,TGTGCCAGCAGCCGAAATGACCATGAGCAGTTCTTC,CASSRNDHEQFF
TRBJ1-1,16,TRBV12-3/TRBV12-4,NA,NA,TGTGCCAGCAGCGCAACAAAGGGGCGGGTGAACACTGAAGCTTTCTTT,CASSATKGRVNTEAFF
TRBJ1-5,14,TRBV20-1,TRBD1,few,TGCAGTGCTCTAACAGGGGGCGAACGTCAGCCCCAGCATTTT,CSALTGGERQPQHF
TRBJ2-1,16,TRBV7-8,NA,few,TGTGCCAGCAGCTCCTTGAGCGTGAGCTCCTACAATGAGCAGTTCTTC,CASSSLSVSSYNEQFF
TRBJ2-7,18,TRBV4-2,TRBD2,few,TGTGCCAGCAGCCAGGACATGCTAGCGGGAGCCCTGACGGTAGAACAGTACTTC,CASSQDMLAGALTVEQYF
TRBJ2-1,15,TRBV7-2,TRBD2,few,TGTGCCAGCAGTTTCGGACTAGCGGGTGGGAATGAGCAGTTCTTC,CASSFGLAGGNEQFF
TRBJ2-6,18,TRBV15,NA,many,TGTGCCACCAGCAGATCTAGCTCCAGTTCCTCTGGGGCCAACGTCCTGACTTTC,CATSRSSSSSSGANVLTF
TRBJ2-7,14,TRBV5-1,NA,few,TGCGCCAGCAGGAAGGAGGGGGCGCGACACGAGCAGTACTTC,CASRKEGARHEQYF
TRBJ2-1,11,TRBV7-9,TRBD2,NA,TGTGCCAGCGGGGGGGAAGATGAGCAGTTCTTC,CASGGEDEQFF
TRBJ2-2,15,TRBV5-1,NA,NA,TGCGCCAGCAGCTCCATGGACGGGAACACCGGGGAGCTGTTTTTT,CASSSMDGNTGELFF
TRBJ2-7,15,TRBV5-1,TRBD1,many,TGCGCCAGCAGCTTACCTGGACAGGGGATTGAGGAGCAGTACTTC,CASSLPGQGIEEQYF
TRBJ2-5,16,TRBV12-3/TRBV12-4,TRBD1,NA,TGTGCCAGCAGCTACAGTTCGGACAGGGGGCATGAGACCCAGTACTTC,CASSYSSDRGHETQYF
TRBJ1-1,15,TRBV7-6,NA,NA,TGTGCCAGCAGCACAAGCGGGTTAATGAACACTGAAGCTTTCTTT,CASSTSGLMNTEAFF
TRBJ2-7,11,TRBV12-3/TRBV12-4,NA,NA,TGTGCCAGCAGCCCGGGCCGCGAGCAGTACTTC,CASSPGREQYF
TRBJ2-7,16,TRBV10-2,TRBD2,NA,TGCGCCAGCGGGGGTGGACGCGGCCCGTGGGCCGGACTAGGCTTTTTC,CASGGGRGPWAGLGFF
TRBJ2-7,15,TRBV24-1,NA,many,TGTGCCACCCCCGGCGAGGGCCGAACCTCCTACGAGCAGTACTTC,CATPGEGRTSYEQYF
TRBJ2-7,13,TRBV20-1,NA,few,TGCAGTGCGGGGACAAAATCGCACTACGAGCAGTACTTC,CSAGTKSHYEQYF
TRBJ2-7,17,TRBV10-3,NA,few,TGTGCCATCAGTGAGTCGGTGGCGGTTAGGCCATCCTACGAGCAGTACTTC,CAISESVAVRPSYEQYF
TRBJ2-3,16,TRBV7-9,NA,many,TGTGCCAGCAGCTTAGGGGTGGTGGCAGACGGAGATACGCAGTATTTT,CASSLGVVADGDTQYF
TRBJ2-1,16,TRBV6-5,TRBD2,few,TGTGCCAGCAGTTACTGGGGGACTAGCGGGAATGATGAGCAGTTCTTC,CASSYWGTSGNDEQFF
TRBJ2-1,16,TRBV30,TRBD2,few,TGTGCCTGGAGTGTTTTGGCTAGCGGGGGGGTATGGGAGCAGTTCTTC,CAWSVLASGGVWEQFF
TRBJ2-1,16,TRBV12-3/TRBV12-4,TRBD2,few,TGTGCCAGCAGTTTACCCCTAGCGGGCTCCTACAATGAGCAGTTCTTC,CASSLPLAGSYNEQFF
TRBJ2-5,14,TRBV27,TRBD2,many,TGTGCCAGCAGTTTCGCGGGGGGACAAGAGACCCAGTACTTC,CASSFAGGQETQYF
TRBJ1-1,13,TRBV4-1,NA,few,TGCGCCAGCATGGTCCGGGCGAACACTGAAGCTTTCTTT,CASMVRANTEAFF
TRBJ1-5,16,TRBV5-1,TRBD1,NA,TGCGCCAGCAGCTTGGGGACAGGGGGTTTCAATCAGCCCCAGCATTTT,CASSLGTGGFNQPQHF
TRBJ2-7,15,TRBV7-9,NA,few,TGTGCCAGCAGCTTAGTTGGCTCAGAGCCCTACGAGCAGTACTTC,CASSLVGSEPYEQYF
TRBJ2-5,16,TRBV4-2,TRBD1,NA,TGTGCCAGCAGCCAAGATAGGTCCAGGGGGCTGGAGACCCAGTACTTC,CASSQDRSRGLETQYF
TRBJ2-7,15,TRBV4-1,TRBD2,NA,TGCGCCAGCAGCCAAGAAACTAGCGGATTTTACGAGCAGTACTTC,CASSQETSGFYEQYF
TRBJ2-7,13,TRBV4-2,NA,NA,TGTGCCAGCAGCCAATGGACTGGGTACGAGCAGTACTTC,CASSQWTGYEQYF
TRBJ1-1,12,TRBV7-9,NA,NA,TGTGCCGGTGACACGTCGAACACTGAAGCTTTCTTT,CAGDTSNTEAFF
TRBJ2-7,13,TRBV6-2/TRBV6-3,TRBD1,NA,TGTGCCACCGGCGTTGGGACAGGGAACGAGCAGTACTTC,CATGVGTGNEQYF
TRBJ2-4,15,TRBV29-1,TRBD2,many,TGCAGCGTTACCGGACTAGCGGGGCCAGGGGACATTCAGTACTTC,CSVTGLAGPGDIQYF